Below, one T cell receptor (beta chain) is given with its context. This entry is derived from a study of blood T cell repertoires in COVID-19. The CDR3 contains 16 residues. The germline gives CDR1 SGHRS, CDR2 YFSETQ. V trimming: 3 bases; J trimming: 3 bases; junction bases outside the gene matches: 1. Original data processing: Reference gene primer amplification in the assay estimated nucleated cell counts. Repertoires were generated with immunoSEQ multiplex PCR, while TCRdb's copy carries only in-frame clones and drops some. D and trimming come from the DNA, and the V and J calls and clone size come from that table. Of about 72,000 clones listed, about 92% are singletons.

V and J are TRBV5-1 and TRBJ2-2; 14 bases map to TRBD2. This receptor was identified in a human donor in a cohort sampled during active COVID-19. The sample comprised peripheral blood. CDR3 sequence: CASSWGLAGDTGELFF. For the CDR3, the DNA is TGCGCCAGCAGCTGGGGACTAGCGGGGGACACCGGGGAGCTGTTTTTT.